A single sample gave rise to the 10 T cell receptor beta chains below, sequenced in a study of shared clonotypes between healthy human individuals. Measured with immunoSEQ multiplex PCR; TCRdb has only the in-frame clones, and not every one. Here the sample spans 2 million to 2.5 million clones, about 94% being singletons. The sample was naive CD4+ T cells sorted from blood. Noted subset: CD45RA+ positively selected. The receptor source for this set is a young man in good health.

The chain joins TRBV28 to TRBJ1-5; 9 bases match TRBD1. V gave up 6 bases and J gave up 3 bases; unmatched junction bases: 6. The germline V gene encodes CDR1 MDHEN and CDR2 SYDVKM. This CDR3 has 15 amino acids. The CDR3 is CASREDRGINQPQHF. In DNA form, the CDR3 reads TGTGCCAGCAGAGAGGACAGGGGAATCAATCAGCCCCAGCATTTT.

The V call is TRBV10-1, the J call TRBJ2-3; 8 bases line up with TRBD2. Germline CDR1 reads WNHNN; CDR2 reads SYGVQD (reference sequence). The CDR3 is made up of 16 amino acids. J gave up 2 bases and V 5 bases, and 9 bases lay outside the gene matches. The CDR3 DNA is TGCGCCAGCAGTAACCCAGCGGGAGCCTTCACAGATACGCAGTATTTT. This gives the protein CASSNPAGAFTDTQYF.

This clone was seen only a few times. The V and J genes are TRBV6-6 and TRBJ2-2; D uncertain. The germline CDR1 and CDR2 sequences are MNHNY and SVGAGI (reference sequence). V was shortened by 5 bases and J by 1 base, with 11 bases between the two germline ends. The length of the CDR3 is 15 residues. The DNA for the CDR3 is TGTGCCAGCAGTCCGCAGAGTGGGAACACCGGGGAGCTGTTTTTT. Amino acid sequence: CASSPQSGNTGELFF.

The J gene is TRBJ2-5, the V gene TRBV4-1, with D unclear. CDR1 MGHRA and CDR2 YSYEKL come from the germline V gene. The V gene lost 1 base and the J gene lost 4 bases, with 10 bases spanning the gap. The CDR3 consists of 14 residues. Here the CDR3 DNA reads TGCGCCAGCAGCCAAGTTCTGAACTTAGAGACCCAGTACTTC. It encodes CASSQVLNLETQYF.

This clone was observed a single time. V gene TRBV19 combines with J gene TRBJ1-5; tentative D call: TRBD1 (5 bases). CDR1 and CDR2 from the germline V gene are LNHDA and SQIVND (reference sequence). The CDR3 consists of 16 residues. With 5 bases removed from V and 0 bases from J, the gap between germline ends came to 14 bases. CDR3 bases: TGTGCCAGTAGTTCTTATTGGGGGTCTAGCAATCAGCCCCAGCATTTT. This codes for CASSSYWGSSNQPQHF.

This clone was detected only once. CDR3 DNA: TGTGCCAGCAGCTTTATTACAGCAGAAGCTTTCTTT. Amino acids: CASSFITAEAFF. The chain combines TRBV7-9 with TRBJ1-1; D is ambiguous. V shed 3 bases and J shed 8 bases, with 10 bases lying between them. The CDR3 length is 12 residues. The germline V gene encodes CDR1 SEHNR and CDR2 FQNEAQ (reference sequence).

V gene TRBV6-1 combines with J gene TRBJ1-1, with D possibly matching TRBD1 (5 bases). V shed 5 bases and J shed 0 bases, with 13 bases lying between them. The CDR3 sequence is 15 residues long. Germline V gives CDR1 MNHNS, CDR2 SASEGT. The CDR3 nucleotides are TGTGCCAGCAGTAACAGCAGGGTCCTGAACACTGAAGCTTTCTTT. Protein product: CASSNSRVLNTEAFF.

The V call is TRBV6-6, the J call TRBJ1-3; the match to TRBD1 covers 10 bases. The CDR3 is made up of 16 amino acids. The trim removed 3 bases at V and 3 bases at J, leaving 5 bases unmatched. Per germline, CDR1 MNHNY and CDR2 SVGAGI (reference sequence). The CDR3 is CASSYSTGGYGNTIYF. For the CDR3, the DNA is TGTGCCAGCAGTTATTCGACAGGGGGCTATGGAAACACCATATATTTT.

This clone was observed once. Germline is not matched at one junction end, which may reflect a read error. This chain uses TRBV2 with TRBJ1-1; perhaps TRBD1 as D (6 bases). The CDR3 is made up of 11 amino acids. CDR1 is SNHLY, CDR2 FYNNEI, per germline. CDR3 amino acids: CASSRDRNGNF. The CDR3 DNA reads TGTGCCAGCAGCCGCGACAGGAACGGGAACTTT.

CDR3 sequence (DNA): TGTGCCACCAAGTACAGGGGTGGCGATTCACCCCTCCACTTT. Encoded protein: CATKYRGGDSPLHF. The chain couples TRBV10-3 to TRBJ1-6; 7 bases align to TRBD1. The CDR3 is 14 amino acids. Per germline, CDR1 ENHRY and CDR2 SYGVKD. With V trimmed by 10 bases and J by 8 bases, 11 bases remained unmatched.